A selection of T cell receptor beta chains follows, all from one sample in a study of blood T cell repertoires in COVID-19. Libraries were prepared by immunoSEQ multiplex PCR; TCRdb keeps only in-frame clonotypes and omits some of them. The table records about 130,000 clones, around 85% of them present only once. Material: PBMCs or T cells enriched from blood (not recorded which). Receptor source: a man aged 45-60 years who had recovered from COVID-19. Each CDR3 is given with its conserved first and last residue. The D gene is left open where the match is weak. Clone size is not always given. Where it is, it says once, few, many or a class for expanded clones.

j_call clone_size d_call v_call cdr3_nt cdr3_aa
TRBJ2-2 NA NA TRBV6-5 TGTGCCAGCAGTTACTCGCGGACCGGGGAGCTGTTTTTT CASSYSRTGELFF
TRBJ1-6 NA NA TRBV4-3 TGCGCCAGCAGCCAAGTGGTGAGGTATAATTCACCCCTCCACTTT CASSQVVRYNSPLHF
TRBJ1-4 NA TRBD1 TRBV19 TGTGCCAGTAGTTCGGGACAGGGGGCGAGCGAAAAACTGTTTTTT CASSSGQGASEKLFF
TRBJ1-1 once NA TRBV6-2/TRBV6-3 TGTGCCAGCAGTTACTCGATCCGGGGGTTAGGGAACACTGAAGCTTTCTTT CASSYSIRGLGNTEAFF
TRBJ1-1 NA NA TRBV6-5 TGTGCCAGCAGTCCGGATGGGTCCGCGGGAGCTTTCTTT CASSPDGSAGAFF
TRBJ2-1 NA NA TRBV10-3 TGTGCCATCCGAGGATTGGACACAGATTACAATGAGCAGTTCTTC CAIRGLDTDYNEQFF
TRBJ1-1 few TRBD1 TRBV5-6 TGTGCCAGCAGCTTGCAGGGGGTTACTGAAGCTTTCTTT CASSLQGVTEAFF
TRBJ1-5 few NA TRBV5-5 TGTGCCAGCAGCCTTCTCTACAGGGAGCATCAGCCCCAGCATTTT CASSLLYREHQPQHF
TRBJ2-3 NA TRBD2 TRBV7-2 TGTGCCAGCAGCTCGGGGACTAGCGGCAGGGGGGCAGATACGCAGTATTTT CASSSGTSGRGADTQYF
TRBJ1-6 medium-sized NA TRBV5-6 TGTGCCAGCAGCTTGCAGGGAGGTAATTCACCCCTCCACTTT CASSLQGGNSPLHF
TRBJ1-5 NA NA TRBV19 TGTGCCAGTACCTCAATCGCAGAATTTAGCAATCAGCCCCAGCATTTT CASTSIAEFSNQPQHF
TRBJ1-5 NA NA TRBV11-2 TGTGCCAGCAGCTTCCAGCAGGGTCAGCCCCAGCATTTT CASSFQQGQPQHF
TRBJ1-4 NA NA TRBV2 TGTGCCAGCAGTACGCGACACCTTGCAACTAATGAAAAACTGTTTTTT CASSTRHLATNEKLFF
TRBJ1-1 few TRBD1 TRBV27 TGTGCCAGCGGACAGGGGGCCGGAACTGGGACTGAAGCTTTCTTT CASGQGAGTGTEAFF
TRBJ2-3 NA TRBD2 TRBV2 TGTGCCAGCAGTGAGGGGGGGGTAGATACGCAGTATTTT CASSEGGVDTQYF
TRBJ1-1 once NA TRBV25-1 TGTGCCAGCAGTTGGCAGGGTGGTCCGAACACTGAAGCTTTCTTT CASSWQGGPNTEAFF
TRBJ2-3 NA TRBD2 TRBV19 TGTGCCAGTAGTCCCAGACTAGCGGGGGCCCGCACAGATACGCAGTATTTT CASSPRLAGARTDTQYF
TRBJ2-2 NA NA TRBV18 TGTGCCAGCTCACCACCGCCAGATCTGAACACCGGGGAGCTGTTTTTT CASSPPPDLNTGELFF
TRBJ2-7 NA NA TRBV18 TGTGCCAGCTCACCAGAGGTCAGCGGCTACGAGCAGTACTTC CASSPEVSGYEQYF
TRBJ1-2 NA NA TRBV27 TGTGCCAGCAGTTTATCGACAGGAAACTATGGCTACACCTTC CASSLSTGNYGYTF
TRBJ1-3 NA NA TRBV28 TGTGCCACCTCTTCCGGGGGATCTGGAAACACCATATATTTT CATSSGGSGNTIYF
TRBJ2-3 NA NA TRBV7-2 TGTGCCAGCAGCTTAGTAGCAGGGTACCTAGATACGCAGTATTTT CASSLVAGYLDTQYF
TRBJ1-5 NA NA TRBV28 TGTGCCAGCACCACCACAGGGTTTAGCAGTAGCAATCAGCCCCAGCATTTT CASTTTGFSSSNQPQHF
TRBJ1-2 NA NA TRBV9 TGTGCCAGCAGCGGTGTATATGGCTACACCTTC CASSGVYGYTF
TRBJ1-5 NA TRBD1 TRBV28 TGTGCCAGCAGCAGAGGGACAGGGAAGACCAATCAGCCCCAGCATTTT CASSRGTGKTNQPQHF
TRBJ2-1 few TRBD1 TRBV5-1 TGCGCCAGCAGCTCGACAGGGGGCAATGAGCAGTTCTTC CASSSTGGNEQFF